This T cell receptor (beta chain) was identified during a study of Ad26.COV2.S vaccination and SARS-CoV-2 variants. The treatment was: some 20 received Ad26.COV2.S at low or high dose, single or two shots; 5 received placebo; per-sample allocation not given. All samples were drawn on day 63, counting from the first vaccine or placebo injection. Using immunoSEQ multiplex PCR, the repertoire was profiled, and TCRdb retains in-frame clones only, with some absent. The data contain about 350,000 clones, 88% of them singletons. Germline V gene lookup returns CDR1 MNHEY and CDR2 SVGAGI. The CDR3 is 14 residues long. Trimming stripped 2 bases from V and 5 bases from J, with 10 bases between.

This TCR was sampled from a person between 18 and 65 years old who received the Ad26.COV2.S COVID-19 vaccine or a placebo. The chain carries TRBV6-5 and TRBJ2-1; weak D call: TRBD1 (6 bases). Material: peripheral blood, obtained in a trial of Ad26.COV2.S vaccine versus placebo. In DNA form, the CDR3 reads TGTGCCAGCAGTTACGGGGGACACAACAATGAGCAGTTCTTC. Amino acids: CASSYGGHNNEQFF.